These T cell receptor beta chains were read from a single sample in a study of early T cells in non-severe SARS-CoV-2 infection. One entry per CDR3 protein, called by TCRdb with MiXCR from the 5' RACE reads. The data show approximately 34,000 distinct CDR3 sequences, about 8% seen once. The sample in question was whole blood, obtained at baseline. The source of these receptors is an adult who was a healthcare worker with PCR-confirmed SARS-CoV-2 infection or an uninfected control (not recorded which). CDR3s include the opening cysteine and the closing phenylalanine or tryptophan. A D gene is named only where the DNA matches it firmly. A clone size is listed for some rows: how often the clone was seen (once, few, many), or a class if it is expanded.

d_call j_call clone_size v_call cdr3_nt cdr3_aa
TRBD1 TRBJ2-7 - TRBV11-2 TGTGCCAGCAGCTTCTGGACAGGGGCCTACGAGCAGTACTTC CASSFWTGAYEQYF
- TRBJ2-1 many TRBV20-1 TGCAGTGCTAGAGATTTTTGGGGGCACAATGAGCAGTTCTTC CSARDFWGHNEQFF
- TRBJ1-1 few TRBV10-3 TGTGCCATCAGTTCGCAGGGACTGAACACTGAAGCTTTCTTT CAISSQGLNTEAFF
TRBD1 TRBJ2-7 few TRBV18 TGTGCCAGCTCAGCGGAAAGGGACAGGGACGAGCAGTACTTC CASSAERDRDEQYF
TRBD2 TRBJ2-5 few TRBV5-1 TGCGCCAGCAGCTTTTCAGGACCGGGGGGAGGCCAAGAGACCCAGTACTTC CASSFSGPGGGQETQYF
TRBD2 TRBJ2-4 few TRBV20-1 TGCAGTGCTAGAGATAATCTAGCGGGGGACCACTTC CSARDNLAGDHF
- TRBJ1-5 many TRBV5-1 TGCGCCAGCAGCCTGATACCGGGAAGCCAGCAGCCCCAGCATTTT CASSLIPGSQQPQHF
- TRBJ2-7 many TRBV5-1 TGCGCCAGCAGCTTGGATCGGGGCCCCTACGAGCAGTACTTC CASSLDRGPYEQYF
TRBD1 TRBJ2-2 few TRBV11-3 TGTGCCAGCAGCCCGGGGACAGGGTCAGTTACCGGGGAGCTGTTTTTT CASSPGTGSVTGELFF
- TRBJ2-7 few TRBV3-1 TGTGCCAGCAGCCAATCCCATAGCGGCCCCTACGAGCAGTACTTC CASSQSHSGPYEQYF
TRBD2 TRBJ2-5 few TRBV20-1 TGCAGTGGATTACTAGCGGGGCCGGGAGAGACCCAGTACTTC CSGLLAGPGETQYF
- TRBJ1-6 many TRBV4-1 TGCGCCAGCAGCCAATATTATAATTCACCCCTCCACTTT CASSQYYNSPLHF
TRBD1 TRBJ2-7 - TRBV5-1 TGCGCCAGCAGCTTGGAAGGACAGGGGTCCTACGAGCAGTACTTC CASSLEGQGSYEQYF
- TRBJ1-2 many TRBV4-2 TGTGCCAGCAGCCAGGAGACGGGCGGTGGCTACACCTTC CASSQETGGGYTF
- TRBJ2-2 many TRBV20-1 TGCAGTGCTAGGCGTCTAGCCCAAGGGGAGCTGTTTTTT CSARRLAQGELFF
- TRBJ1-5 many TRBV7-2 TGTGCCAGCAGCTTAGGACAGGTCAATCAGCCCCAGCATTTT CASSLGQVNQPQHF
- TRBJ2-1 few TRBV6-2/TRBV6-3 TGTGCCAGCAGTCGCGAGGCTTACAAAAAGGATGAGCAGTTCTTC CASSREAYKKDEQFF
TRBD1 TRBJ2-7 large TRBV5-1 TGCGCCAGCAGCCGAGGACAGGGACCGAGCGAGCAGTACTTC CASSRGQGPSEQYF
- TRBJ2-1 many TRBV28 TGTGCCAGCAGCCTTAAAGGGACTGAGCAGTTCTTC CASSLKGTEQFF
TRBD1 TRBJ2-1 many TRBV6-1 TGTGCCAGCAGTGAACAGGACAGGGGGTTCGATGAGCAGTTCTTC CASSEQDRGFDEQFF
- TRBJ2-1 many TRBV11-2 TGTGCCAGCAGCTTAGAGGTGGGCGGGGCAGGGTTCTTC CASSLEVGGAGFF
TRBD1 TRBJ2-7 - TRBV29-1 TGCAGCGCTAGGGACCGGGACAGGAGCTACGAGCAGTACTTC CSARDRDRSYEQYF
TRBD2 TRBJ2-7 many TRBV19 TGTGCCAGTAGTGGGACTAGCGGGGGAGAGCAGTACTTC CASSGTSGGEQYF
- TRBJ1-6 many TRBV9 TGTGCCAGCAGCGCGTACCCGTCGATGGGTTCACCCCTCCACTTT CASSAYPSMGSPLHF